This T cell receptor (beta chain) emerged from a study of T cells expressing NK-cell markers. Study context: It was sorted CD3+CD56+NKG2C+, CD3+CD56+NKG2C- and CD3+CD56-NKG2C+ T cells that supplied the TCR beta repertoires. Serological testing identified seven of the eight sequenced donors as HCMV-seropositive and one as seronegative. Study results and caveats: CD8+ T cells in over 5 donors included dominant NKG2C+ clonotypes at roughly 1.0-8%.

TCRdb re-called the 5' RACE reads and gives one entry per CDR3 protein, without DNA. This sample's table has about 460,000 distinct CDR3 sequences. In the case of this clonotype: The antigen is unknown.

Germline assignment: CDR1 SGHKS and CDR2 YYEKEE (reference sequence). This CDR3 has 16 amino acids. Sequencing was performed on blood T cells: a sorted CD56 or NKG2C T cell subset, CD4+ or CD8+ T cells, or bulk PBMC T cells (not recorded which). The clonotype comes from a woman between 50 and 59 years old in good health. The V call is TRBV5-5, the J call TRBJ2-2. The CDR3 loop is CASSLVLETNTGELFF.